This T cell receptor beta chain was obtained from a study of PD-L1 blockade in urothelial cancer. Study summary: About 85% of the 29 patients were men whose urothelial cancer was bladder-origin. There were a median of approximately 130,000 T cells in blood samples.

The templates were synthetic TCR analogs, and they were spiked into each PCR. Sequencing was performed with immunoSEQ multiplex PCR; in TCRdb, only in-frame clones are kept and a portion is missing. The data contain about 91,000 clones, roughly nine tenths of them singletons. Sample numbers ranged from 1 to 8 per patient, encompassing pretreatment and on-treatment collections. The receptor's source is a man aged 55 to 70 with urothelial cancer. Sequencing was performed on PBMCs, taken around atezolizumab (anti-PD-L1) treatment.

CDR3 protein: CASSPSQGILTYEQYF. The CDR3 DNA reads TGTGCCAGCAGCCCTTCTCAGGGAATACTTACCTACGAGCAGTACTTC. The chain employs TRBV27 and TRBJ2-7; D possibly corresponds to TRBD1 (5 bases). The germline V and J ends were trimmed by 6 bases and 2 bases, with 20 bases remaining between them. CDR1 and CDR2 (germline): MNHEY, SMNVEV (reference sequence). The CDR3 runs 16 residues.